The 4 T cell receptor beta chains below were found in one sample sequenced in a study of beta chain features in type 1 diabetes. What was sequenced were expressed TCRB transcripts, since all of the isolated RNA had been reverse transcribed. Libraries were prepared by immunoSEQ multiplex PCR; TCRdb keeps only in-frame clonotypes and omits some of them. The table records 250,000 to 350,000 clones, roughly an eighth of them present only once. For these receptors, no antigen is known. Study-level findings and limits: Significant though moderate, a shortening of TCRB CDR3s appeared in all four CD4+ subsets of Type 1 diabetes patients.

The specimen sequenced was naive CD4+ T cells from blood. These TCRs come from a young man with type 1 diabetes.

V gene TRBV4-3 combines with J gene TRBJ1-5, with TRBD1 matching 7 bases. CDR3 length equals 18 residues. V trimming: 1 base; J trimming: 5 bases; junction bases outside the gene matches: 14. Per the germline V gene, CDR1 is LGHNA and CDR2 is YSLEER. The CDR3 nucleotides are TGCGCCAGCAGCCAAGGGGCCTTGTCGGACAGGTCTTATCAGCCCCAGCATTTT. Its protein product is CASSQGALSDRSYQPQHF.

The sample holds a few counts of this clone. The chain carries TRBV28 and TRBJ2-1, with 14 bases that match TRBD2. Per the germline V gene, CDR1 is MDHEN and CDR2 is SYDVKM. With V trimmed by 8 bases and J by 2 bases, 8 bases remained unmatched. This CDR3 contains 17 residues. CDR3 sequence reads: CASPGLAGVETYNEQFF. The CDR3 bases are TGTGCCAGCCCGGGACTAGCGGGAGTCGAGACCTACAATGAGCAGTTCTTC. Variable domain in full (rest from reference TRBV28 and TRBJ2-1): DVKVTQSSRYLVKRTGEKVFLECVQDMDHENMFWYRQDPGLGLRLIYFSYDVKMKEKGDIPEGYSVSREKKERFSLILESASTNQTSMYLCASPGLAGVETYNEQFFGPGTRLTVL.

This sequence joins TRBV27 and TRBJ2-3, with D possibly matching TRBD2 (5 bases). Between the trimmed V and J ends, which lost 10 bases and 0 bases, there was a span of 17 bases. Per the germline V gene, CDR1 is MNHEY and CDR2 is SMNVEV (reference sequence). The CDR3 covers 15 residues. DNA for the CDR3: TGTGCCACCCTGCCCGGACGCGGGAGCACAGATACGCAGTATTTT. Translating it yields CATLPGRGSTDTQYF.

The chain recombines TRBV28 with TRBJ2-7; tentatively, D is TRBD2 (5 bases). V gave up 4 bases and J gave up 6 bases, with 10 bases separating them. From germline, CDR1 is MDHEN and CDR2 SYDVKM. CDR3 length equals 12 residues. For the CDR3, the DNA is TGTGCCAGCAGTTCCGGGGTCGTCGAGCAGTACTTC. Protein product: CASSSGVVEQYF.